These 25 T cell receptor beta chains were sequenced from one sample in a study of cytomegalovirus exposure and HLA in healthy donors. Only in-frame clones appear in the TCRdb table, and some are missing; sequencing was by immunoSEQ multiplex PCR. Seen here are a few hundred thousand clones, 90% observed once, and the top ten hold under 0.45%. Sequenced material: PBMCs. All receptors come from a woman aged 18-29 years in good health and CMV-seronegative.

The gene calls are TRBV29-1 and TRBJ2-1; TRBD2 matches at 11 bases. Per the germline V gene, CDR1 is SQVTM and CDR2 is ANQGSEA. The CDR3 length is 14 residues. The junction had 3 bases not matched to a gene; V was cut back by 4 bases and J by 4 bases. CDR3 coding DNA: TGCAGCGTTGGTTGGACTAGCGGGTACAATGAGCAGTTCTTC. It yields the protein CSVGWTSGYNEQFF.

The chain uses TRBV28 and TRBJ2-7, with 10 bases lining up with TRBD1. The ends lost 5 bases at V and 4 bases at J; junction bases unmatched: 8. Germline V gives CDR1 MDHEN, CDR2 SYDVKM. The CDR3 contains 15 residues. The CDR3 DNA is TGTGCCAGCAGTCCCCGACAGGGGGCGCGGTACGAGCAGTACTTC. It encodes CASSPRQGARYEQYF.

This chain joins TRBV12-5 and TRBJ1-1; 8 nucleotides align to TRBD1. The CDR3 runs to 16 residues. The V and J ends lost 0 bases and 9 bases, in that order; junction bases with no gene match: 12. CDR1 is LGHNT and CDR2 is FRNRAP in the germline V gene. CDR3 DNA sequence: TGTGCTAGTGGTTTGGTCATTTGTGAGGACAGGGCCAAAGCTTTCTTT. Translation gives CASGLVICEDRAKAFF.

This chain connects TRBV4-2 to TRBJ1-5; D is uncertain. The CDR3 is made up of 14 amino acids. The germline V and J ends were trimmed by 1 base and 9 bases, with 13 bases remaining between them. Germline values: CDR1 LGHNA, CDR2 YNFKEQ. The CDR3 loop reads CASSQGEVDWPQHF. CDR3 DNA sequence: TGTGCCAGCAGCCAAGGAGAAGTTGACTGGCCCCAGCATTTT.

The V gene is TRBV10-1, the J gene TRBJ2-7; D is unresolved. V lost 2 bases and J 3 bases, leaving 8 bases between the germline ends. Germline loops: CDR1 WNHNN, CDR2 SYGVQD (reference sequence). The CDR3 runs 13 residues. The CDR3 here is CASSEGQIYEQYF. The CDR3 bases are TGCGCCAGCAGTGAGGGTCAGATCTACGAGCAGTACTTC.

The CDR3 nucleotides are TGCGCCAGCAGCCAAGATGGACAGCTACTGAACACTGAAGCTTTCTTT. Translated, it gives CASSQDGQLLNTEAFF. The rearrangement uses TRBV4-1 and TRBJ1-1, with D possibly TRBD1 on 6 matching bases. The CDR3 consists of 16 residues. V lost 0 bases to trimming and J lost 0 bases, with 11 bases between them. Looked up from germline, CDR1 is MGHRA and CDR2 is YSYEKL.

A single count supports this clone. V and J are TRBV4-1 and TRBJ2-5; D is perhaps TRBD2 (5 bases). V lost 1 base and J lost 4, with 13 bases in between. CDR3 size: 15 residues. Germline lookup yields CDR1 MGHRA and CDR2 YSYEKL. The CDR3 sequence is CASSQGVSGLETQYF. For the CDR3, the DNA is TGCGCCAGCAGCCAAGGTGTGAGCGGACTAGAGACCCAGTACTTC.

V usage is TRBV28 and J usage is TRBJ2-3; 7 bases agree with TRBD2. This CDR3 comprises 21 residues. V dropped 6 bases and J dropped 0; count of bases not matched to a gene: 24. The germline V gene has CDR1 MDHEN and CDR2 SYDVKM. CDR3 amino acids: CASSSWGRSRGGGTSTDTQYF. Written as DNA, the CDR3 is TGTGCCAGCAGCTCGTGGGGCCGCTCACGCGGGGGTGGAACTAGCACAGATACGCAGTATTTT.

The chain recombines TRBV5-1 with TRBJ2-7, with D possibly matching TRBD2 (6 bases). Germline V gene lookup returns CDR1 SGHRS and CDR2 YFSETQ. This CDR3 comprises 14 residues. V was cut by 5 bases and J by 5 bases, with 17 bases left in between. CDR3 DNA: TGCGCCAGCAGGGGGGGTTTAGGGTCCCACGAGCAGTACGTC. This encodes CASRGGLGSHEQYV.

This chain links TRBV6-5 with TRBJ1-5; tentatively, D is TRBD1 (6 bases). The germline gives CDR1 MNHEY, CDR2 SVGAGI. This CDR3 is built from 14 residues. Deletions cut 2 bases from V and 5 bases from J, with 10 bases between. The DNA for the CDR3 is TGTGCCAGCAGTTACAGGGGGGGATATCAGCCCCAGCATTTT. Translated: CASSYRGGYQPQHF.

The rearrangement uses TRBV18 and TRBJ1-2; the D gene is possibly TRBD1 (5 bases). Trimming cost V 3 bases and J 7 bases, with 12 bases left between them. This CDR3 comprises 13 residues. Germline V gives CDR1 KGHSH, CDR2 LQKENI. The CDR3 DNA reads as TGTGCCAGCTCACCCGACAGTGGCGGTGGCTACACCTTC. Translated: CASSPDSGGGYTF. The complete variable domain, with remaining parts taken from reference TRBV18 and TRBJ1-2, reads NAGVMQNPRHLVRRRGQEARLRCSPMKGHSHVYWYRQLPEEGLKFMVYLQKENIIDESGMPKERFSAEFPKEGPSILRIQQVVRGDSAAYFCASSPDSGGGYTFGSGTRLTVV.

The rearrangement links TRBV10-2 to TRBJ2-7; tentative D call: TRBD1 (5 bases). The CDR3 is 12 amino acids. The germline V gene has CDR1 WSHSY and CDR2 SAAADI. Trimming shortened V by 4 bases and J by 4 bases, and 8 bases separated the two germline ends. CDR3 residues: CASSGQSYEQYV. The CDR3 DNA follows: TGCGCCAGCAGTGGACAGTCATACGAGCAGTACGTC.

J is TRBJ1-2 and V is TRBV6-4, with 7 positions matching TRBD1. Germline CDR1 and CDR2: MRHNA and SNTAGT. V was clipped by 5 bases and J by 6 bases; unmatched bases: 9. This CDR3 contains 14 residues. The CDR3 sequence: CASSPGDSANGYTF. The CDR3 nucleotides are TGTGCCAGCAGTCCCGGGGACAGCGCTAATGGCTACACCTTC.

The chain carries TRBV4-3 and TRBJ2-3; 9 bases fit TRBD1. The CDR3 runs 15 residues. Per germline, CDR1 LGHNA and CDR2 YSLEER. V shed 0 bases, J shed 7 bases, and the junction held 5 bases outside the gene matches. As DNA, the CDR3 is TGCGCCAGCAGCCAAGAACAGGGGGCGTTAAATACGCAGTATTTT. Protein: CASSQEQGALNTQYF.

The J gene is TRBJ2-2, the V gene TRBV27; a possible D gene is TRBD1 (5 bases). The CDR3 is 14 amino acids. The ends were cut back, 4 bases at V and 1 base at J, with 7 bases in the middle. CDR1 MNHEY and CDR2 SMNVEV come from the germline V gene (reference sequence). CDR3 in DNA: TGTGCCAGCAGTTGGGGCAGGAACACCGGGGAGCTGTTTTTT. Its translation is CASSWGRNTGELFF.

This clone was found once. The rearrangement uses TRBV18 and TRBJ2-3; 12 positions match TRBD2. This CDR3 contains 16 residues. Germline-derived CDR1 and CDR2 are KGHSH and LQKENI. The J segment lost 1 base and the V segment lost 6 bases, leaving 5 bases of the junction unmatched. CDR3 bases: TGTGCCAGCTCGAGTCTAGCGGGGGGGCGCACAGATACGCAGTATTTT. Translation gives CASSSLAGGRTDTQYF.

The CDR3 here is CASNTMAGKGYTF. The CDR3 DNA follows: TGTGCCAGCAACACTATGGCGGGGAAGGGCTACACCTTC. V gene TRBV28 combines with J gene TRBJ1-2; no clear D gene. CDR1 MDHEN and CDR2 SYDVKM come from the germline V gene. Trimming cost V 7 bases and J 8 bases, with 17 bases left between them. This CDR3 has 13 residues.

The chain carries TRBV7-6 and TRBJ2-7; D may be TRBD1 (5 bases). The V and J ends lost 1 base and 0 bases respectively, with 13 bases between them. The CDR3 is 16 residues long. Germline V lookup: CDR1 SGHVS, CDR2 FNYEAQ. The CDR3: CASSLEPWGSSYEQYF. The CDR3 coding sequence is TGTGCCAGCAGCTTAGAGCCGTGGGGCAGCTCCTACGAGCAGTACTTC. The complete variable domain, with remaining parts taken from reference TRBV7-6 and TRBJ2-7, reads GAGVSQSPRYKVTKRGQDVALRCDPISGHVSLYWYRQALGQGPEFLTYFNYEAQQDKSGLPNDRFSAERPEGSISTLTIQRTEQRDSAMYRCASSLEPWGSSYEQYFGPGTRLTVT.

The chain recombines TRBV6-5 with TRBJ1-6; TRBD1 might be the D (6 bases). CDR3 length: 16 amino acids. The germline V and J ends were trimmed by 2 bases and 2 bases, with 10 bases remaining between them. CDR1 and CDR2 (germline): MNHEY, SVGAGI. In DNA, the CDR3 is TGTGCCAGCAGTTACGGGGGCGGAACCTATAATTCACCCCTCCACTTT. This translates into CASSYGGGTYNSPLHF.

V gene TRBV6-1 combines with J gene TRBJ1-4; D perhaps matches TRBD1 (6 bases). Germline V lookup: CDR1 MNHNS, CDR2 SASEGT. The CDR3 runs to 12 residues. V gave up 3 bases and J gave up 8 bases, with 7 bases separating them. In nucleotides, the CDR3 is TGTGCCAGCAGTGAGGGGGCCGAAAAACTGTTTTTT. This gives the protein CASSEGAEKLFF.

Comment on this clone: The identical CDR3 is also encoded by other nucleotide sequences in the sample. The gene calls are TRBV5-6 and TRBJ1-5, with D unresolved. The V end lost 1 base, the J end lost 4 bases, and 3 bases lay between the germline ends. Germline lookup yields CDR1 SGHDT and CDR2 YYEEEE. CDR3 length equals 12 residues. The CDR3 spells CASSLQNQPQHF. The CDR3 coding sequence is TGTGCCAGCAGCTTGCAGAATCAGCCCCAGCATTTT.

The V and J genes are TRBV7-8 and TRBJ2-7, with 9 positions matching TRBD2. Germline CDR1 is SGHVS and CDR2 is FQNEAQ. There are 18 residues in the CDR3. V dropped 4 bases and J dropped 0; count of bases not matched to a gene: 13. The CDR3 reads CASSSQRLAGRSSYEQYF. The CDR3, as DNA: TGTGCCAGCAGCTCGCAAAGGCTAGCGGGGAGGAGCTCCTACGAGCAGTACTTC.

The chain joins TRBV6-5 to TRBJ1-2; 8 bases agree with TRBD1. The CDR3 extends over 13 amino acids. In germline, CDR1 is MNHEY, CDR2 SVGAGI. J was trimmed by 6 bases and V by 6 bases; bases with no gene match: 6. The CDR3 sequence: CASRIGQGDGYTF. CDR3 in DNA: TGTGCCAGCAGAATAGGACAGGGAGATGGCTACACCTTC.

The CDR3 DNA reads TGTGCCAGCAGTGAGGGACTAGCGGGGGGAGGCTCCTACAATGAGCAGTTCTTC. This gives the protein CASSEGLAGGGSYNEQFF. The chain recombines TRBV2 with TRBJ2-1; TRBD2 agrees at 15 bases. This CDR3 spans 18 amino acids. The V gene's germline CDR1 is SNHLY and CDR2 FYNNEI. V shed 3 bases and J 0 bases; nucleotides not matched to a gene: 3.

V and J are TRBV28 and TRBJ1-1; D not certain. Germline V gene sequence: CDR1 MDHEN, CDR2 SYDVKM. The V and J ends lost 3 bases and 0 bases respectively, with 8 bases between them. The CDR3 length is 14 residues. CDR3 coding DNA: TGTGCCAGCAGTTTGGCCAGGTTGAACACTGAAGCTTTCTTT. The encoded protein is CASSLARLNTEAFF.